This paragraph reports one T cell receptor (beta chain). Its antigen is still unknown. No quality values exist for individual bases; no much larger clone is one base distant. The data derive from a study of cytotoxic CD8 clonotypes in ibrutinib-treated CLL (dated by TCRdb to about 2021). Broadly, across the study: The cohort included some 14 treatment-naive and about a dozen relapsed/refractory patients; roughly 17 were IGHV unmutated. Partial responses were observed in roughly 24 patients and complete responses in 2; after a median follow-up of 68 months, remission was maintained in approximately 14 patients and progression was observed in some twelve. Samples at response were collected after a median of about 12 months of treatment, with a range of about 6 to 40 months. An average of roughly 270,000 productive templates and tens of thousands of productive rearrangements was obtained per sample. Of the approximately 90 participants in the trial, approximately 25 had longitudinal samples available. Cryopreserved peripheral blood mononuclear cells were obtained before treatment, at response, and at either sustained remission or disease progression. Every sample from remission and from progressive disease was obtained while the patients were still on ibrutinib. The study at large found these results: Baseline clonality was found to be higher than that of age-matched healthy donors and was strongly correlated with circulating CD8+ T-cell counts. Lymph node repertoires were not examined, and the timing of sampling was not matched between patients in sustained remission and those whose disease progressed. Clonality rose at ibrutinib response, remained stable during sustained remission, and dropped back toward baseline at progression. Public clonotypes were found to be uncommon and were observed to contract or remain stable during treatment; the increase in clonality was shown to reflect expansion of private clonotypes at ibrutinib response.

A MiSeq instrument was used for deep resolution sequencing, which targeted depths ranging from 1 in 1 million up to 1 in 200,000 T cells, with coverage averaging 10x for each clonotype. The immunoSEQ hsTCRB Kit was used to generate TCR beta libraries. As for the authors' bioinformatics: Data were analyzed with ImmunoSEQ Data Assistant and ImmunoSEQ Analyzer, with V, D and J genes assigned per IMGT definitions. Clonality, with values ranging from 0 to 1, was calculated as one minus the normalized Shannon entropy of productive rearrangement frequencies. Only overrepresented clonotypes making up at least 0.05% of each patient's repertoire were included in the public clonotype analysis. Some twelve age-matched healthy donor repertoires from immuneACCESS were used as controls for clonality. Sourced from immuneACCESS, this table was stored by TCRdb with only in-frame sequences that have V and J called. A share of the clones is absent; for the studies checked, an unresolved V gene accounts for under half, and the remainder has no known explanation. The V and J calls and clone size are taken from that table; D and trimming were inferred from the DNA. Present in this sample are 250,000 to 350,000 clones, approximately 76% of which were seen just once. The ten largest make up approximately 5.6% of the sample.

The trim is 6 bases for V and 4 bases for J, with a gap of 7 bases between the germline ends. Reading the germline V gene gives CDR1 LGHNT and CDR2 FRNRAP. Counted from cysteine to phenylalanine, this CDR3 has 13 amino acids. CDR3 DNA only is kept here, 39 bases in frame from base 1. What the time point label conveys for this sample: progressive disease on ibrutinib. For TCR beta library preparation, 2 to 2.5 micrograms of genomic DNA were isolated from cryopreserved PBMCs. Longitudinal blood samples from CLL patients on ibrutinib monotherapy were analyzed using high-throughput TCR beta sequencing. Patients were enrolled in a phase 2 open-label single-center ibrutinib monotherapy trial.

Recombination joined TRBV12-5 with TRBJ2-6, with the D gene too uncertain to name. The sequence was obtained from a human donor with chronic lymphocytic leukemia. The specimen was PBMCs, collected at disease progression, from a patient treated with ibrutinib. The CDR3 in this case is CASGPQGANVLTF. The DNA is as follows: TGTGCTAGTGGCCCCCAGGGGGCCAACGTCCTGACTTTC.